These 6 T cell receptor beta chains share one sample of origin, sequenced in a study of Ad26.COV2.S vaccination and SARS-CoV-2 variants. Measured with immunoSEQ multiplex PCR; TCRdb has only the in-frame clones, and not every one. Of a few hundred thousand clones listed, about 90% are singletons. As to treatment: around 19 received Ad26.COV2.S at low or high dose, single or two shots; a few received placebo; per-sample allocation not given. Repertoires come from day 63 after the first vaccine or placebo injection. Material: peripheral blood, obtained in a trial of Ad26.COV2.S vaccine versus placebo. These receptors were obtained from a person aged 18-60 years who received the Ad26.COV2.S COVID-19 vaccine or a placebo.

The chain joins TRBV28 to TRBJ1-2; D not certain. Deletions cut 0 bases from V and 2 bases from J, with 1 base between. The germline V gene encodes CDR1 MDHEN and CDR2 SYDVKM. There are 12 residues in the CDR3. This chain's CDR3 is CASSLWNYGYTF. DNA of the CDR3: TGTGCCAGCAGTTTATGGAACTATGGCTACACCTTC.

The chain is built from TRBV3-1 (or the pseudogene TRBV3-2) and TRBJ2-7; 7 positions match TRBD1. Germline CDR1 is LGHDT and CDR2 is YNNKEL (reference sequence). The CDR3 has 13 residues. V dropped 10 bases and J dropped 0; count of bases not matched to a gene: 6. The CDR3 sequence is CATATGPSYEQYF. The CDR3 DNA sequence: TGTGCCACCGCGACAGGGCCCTCCTACGAGCAGTACTTC.

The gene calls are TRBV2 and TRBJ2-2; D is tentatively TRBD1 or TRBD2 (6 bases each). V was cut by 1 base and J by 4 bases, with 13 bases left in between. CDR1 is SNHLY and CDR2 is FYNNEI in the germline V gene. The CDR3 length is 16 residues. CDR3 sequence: CASSEDGGAGTGELFF. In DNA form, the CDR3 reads TGTGCCAGCAGTGAAGACGGGGGCGCGGGCACCGGGGAGCTGTTTTTT.

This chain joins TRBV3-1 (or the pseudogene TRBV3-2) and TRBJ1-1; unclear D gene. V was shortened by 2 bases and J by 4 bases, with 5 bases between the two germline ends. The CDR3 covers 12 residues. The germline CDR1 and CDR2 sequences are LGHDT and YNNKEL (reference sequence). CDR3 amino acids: CASSQSVTEAFF. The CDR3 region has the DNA TGTGCCAGCAGCCAAAGTGTCACTGAAGCTTTCTTT.

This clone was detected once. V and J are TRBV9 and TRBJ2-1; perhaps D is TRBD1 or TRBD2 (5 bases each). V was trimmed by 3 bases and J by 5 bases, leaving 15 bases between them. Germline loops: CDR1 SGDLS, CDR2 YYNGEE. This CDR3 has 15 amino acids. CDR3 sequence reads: CASSGRDGRNNEQFF. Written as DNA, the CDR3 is TGTGCCAGCAGCGGAAGGGACGGTCGAAACAATGAGCAGTTCTTC.

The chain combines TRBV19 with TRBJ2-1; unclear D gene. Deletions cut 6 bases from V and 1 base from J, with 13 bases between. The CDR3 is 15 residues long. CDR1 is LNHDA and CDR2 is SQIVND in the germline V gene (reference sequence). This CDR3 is CASSNYGGSYNEQFF. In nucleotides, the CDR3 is TGTGCCAGTAGCAACTATGGCGGTTCCTACAATGAGCAGTTCTTC.